Following are 31 T cell receptor beta chains from one sample sequenced in a study of blood T cells in healthy people across ages. Using a J-beta primer mix together with a sample-barcoded 5' primer, a second PCR was run for roughly 7 to 11 cycles. Using its own MiXCR run on the 5' RACE reads, TCRdb lists one record per CDR3 protein. Counted here are just under 900,000 distinct CDR3 sequences, 29% occurring once; the ten biggest clones make up roughly 17%. Specimen: blood. The receptors here all came from a woman at least 80 years old in good health.

This clonotype was picked up a small number of times. The V call is TRBV6-2 or TRBV6-3, the J call TRBJ1-6; D gene uncertain. The CDR3 loop spans 18 amino acids. Trimming pared 0 bases from V and 0 bases from J, leaving 12 bases between. Germline CDR1 MNHEY, CDR2 SVGEGT. CDR3 sequence: CASSYSISGSSYNSPLHF. The DNA for the CDR3 is TGTGCCAGCAGTTACTCGATCTCGGGGAGCTCCTATAATTCACCCCTCCACTTT.

The V and J genes are TRBV12-3 or TRBV12-4 and TRBJ1-2, with D perhaps matching TRBD1 (5 bases). CDR3 length: 13 residues. DNA of the CDR3: TGTACCGGCAGTTCAGGGACGGAGTATGGCTACACCTTC. It translates to CTGSSGTEYGYTF.

This clonotype was seen more than once but under ten times. J is TRBJ1-2 and V is TRBV5-6; D is ambiguous. Germline assignment: CDR1 SGHDT and CDR2 YYEEEE. The germline V and J ends were trimmed by 2 bases and 4 bases, with 12 bases remaining between them. This CDR3 is built from 14 residues. The CDR3 bases are TGTGCCAGCAGCTTAGTAGAAGGGTTCTATGGCTACACCTTC. Residues: CASSLVEGFYGYTF.

This clonotype was observed at least ten times. The chain recombines TRBV5-1 with TRBJ2-7; TRBD2 matches 9 bases. CDR1 is SGHRS and CDR2 is YFSETQ in the germline V gene. Unmatched junction bases numbered 3, after V lost 2 bases and J lost 0 bases. The CDR3 contains 15 residues. The CDR3 loop reads CASSFGTSLSYEQYF. The CDR3 bases are TGCGCCAGCAGCTTCGGGACTAGCCTCTCCTACGAGCAGTACTTC.

Details on this clonotype: This may stem from a read error, because a much larger clone lies one nucleotide away. The chain has TRBV20-1 and TRBJ2-3; D not certain. This CDR3 is 16 amino acids long. CDR1 is DFQATT, CDR2 SNEGSKA, per germline (reference sequence). CDR3 coding DNA: TGCAGTGCCCCGGCAGAAAGGCCAAGGATCACAGATGCGCAGTATTTT. Residues: CSAPAERPRITDAQYF.

This clonotype was recorded many times. This chain uses TRBV7-2 with TRBJ2-5; the D is unclear. Trimming stripped 1 base from V and 2 bases from J, with 5 bases between. CDR3 length: 13 amino acids. Per the germline V gene, CDR1 is SGHTA and CDR2 is FQGNSA. The DNA of the CDR3 is TGTGCCAGCAGCTTAGTTACACAAGAGACCCAGTACTTC. Its translation is CASSLVTQETQYF. The variable domain in full, with the rest retrieved from reference TRBV7-2 and TRBJ2-5, is GAGVSQSPSNKVTEKGKDVELRCDPISGHTALYWYRQSLGQGLEFLIYFQGNSAPDKSGLPSDRFSAERTGGSVSTLTIQRTQQEDSAVYLCASSLVTQETQYFGPGTRLLVL.

This clonotype has only a few counts. The chain joins TRBV18 to TRBJ1-1; D gene unclear. The CDR3 runs 14 residues. V lost 3 bases to trimming and J lost 0 bases, with 8 bases between them. Germline V gives CDR1 KGHSH, CDR2 LQKENI. CDR3 nucleotide sequence: TGTGCCAGCTCACCTATAGCAGTGAACACTGAAGCTTTCTTT. This translates into CASSPIAVNTEAFF.

J is TRBJ2-5 and V is TRBV7-6; D unresolved. V dropped 3 bases and J dropped 3 bases, with 8 bases sitting between them. Germline-derived CDR1 and CDR2 are SGHVS and FNYEAQ. The CDR3 sequence is 13 residues long. The CDR3 here is CASSFSQKETQYF. The CDR3 DNA reads as TGTGCCAGCAGCTTTTCGCAGAAAGAGACCCAGTACTTC.

This clonotype was observed many times. The gene calls are TRBV15 and TRBJ2-5; the D gene is possibly TRBD2 (6 bases). Looked up from germline, CDR1 is LNHNV and CDR2 is YYDKDF (reference sequence). The CDR3 consists of 14 residues. The ends were cut back, 0 bases at V and 4 bases at J, with 9 bases in the middle. Here the CDR3 reads CATSRDRRGETQYF. The CDR3 region has the DNA TGTGCCACCAGCAGAGATCGGCGGGGAGAGACCCAGTACTTC.

In its sample, this clonotype was seen a few times. The genes are TRBV19 and TRBJ2-5; D is unclear. Trimming cost V 3 bases and J 4 bases, with 12 bases left between them. Germline CDR1 and CDR2: LNHDA and SQIVND (reference sequence). The length of the CDR3 is 14 residues. This CDR3 reads CASSMFPGPETQYF. DNA of the CDR3: TGTGCCAGTAGTATGTTCCCAGGTCCAGAGACCCAGTACTTC. Complete variable domain (other parts from reference TRBV19 and TRBJ2-5): DGGITQSPKYLFRKEGQNVTLSCEQNLNHDAMYWYRQDPGQGLRLIYYSQIVNDFQKGDIAEGYSVSREKKESFPLTVTSAQKNPTAFYLCASSMFPGPETQYFGPGTRLLVL.

The gene calls are TRBV30 and TRBJ1-1; a weak D match, TRBD1 (6 bases). V lost 2 bases and J 7 bases, leaving 11 bases between the germline ends. The CDR3 totals 12 residues. Germline V gene lookup returns CDR1 GTSNPN and CDR2 SVGIG (reference sequence). CDR3 residues: CAWSLGGHEAFF. In nucleotides, the CDR3 is TGTGCCTGGAGTTTGGGGGGACATGAAGCTTTCTTT.

This clonotype has ten or more counts. The V and J genes are TRBV6-2 or TRBV6-3 and TRBJ2-1; 9 bases map to TRBD1. Germline V gene data show CDR1 as MNHEY and CDR2 as SVGEGT. The CDR3 runs to 15 residues. J was trimmed by 0 bases and V by 6 bases; bases with no gene match: 3. CDR3 sequence (DNA): TGTGCCAGCAGCCGGGGACAGGGCTCCTACAATGAGCAGTTCTTC. Translation: CASSRGQGSYNEQFF.

This clonotype was recorded a few times. The chain is built from TRBV6-4 and TRBJ2-3; 9 bases agree with TRBD2. Germline CDR1 and CDR2: MRHNA and SNTAGT. V lost 0 bases, J lost 1 base, and 5 bases stayed unmatched. The CDR3 contains 17 residues. The CDR3 region is CASSDSNSGSGTDTQYF. The CDR3 DNA reads as TGTGCCAGCAGTGACTCGAATAGCGGGAGTGGCACAGATACGCAGTATTTT.

This clonotype was seen a few times. V usage is TRBV15 and J usage is TRBJ1-2; 8 positions agree with TRBD1. The CDR3 extends over 15 amino acids. Trimming cost V 3 bases and J 7 bases; bases outside gene matches: 10. Germline assignment: CDR1 LNHNV and CDR2 YYDKDF (reference sequence). CDR3 loop: CATSSNPGQVFGYTF. The CDR3, as DNA: TGTGCCACCAGCAGTAATCCGGGACAGGTTTTTGGCTACACCTTC.

This clonotype was seen more than once but under ten times. This rearrangement joins TRBV5-4 to TRBJ2-1; D tentatively reads TRBD1 or TRBD2 (6 bases each). The CDR3 covers 14 residues. In germline, CDR1 is SGHNT, CDR2 YYREEE (reference sequence). V lost 7 bases, J lost 8 bases, and 19 bases lay in between. In DNA form, the CDR3 reads TGTGCCAGCGGGACTCCGACCAGGGGATATGAGCAGTTCTTC. The encoded protein is CASGTPTRGYEQFF.

Comment on this clonotype: This may arise from a read error, as a much more abundant clone is one base away. J is TRBJ2-7 and V is TRBV6-1; D is perhaps TRBD1 (5 bases). The length of the CDR3 is 14 residues. CDR1 and CDR2 from the germline V gene are MNHNS and SASEGT. The CDR3 sequence: CAGSGQGVVYEQYF. The DNA of the CDR3 is TGTGCCGGCAGTGGGCAGGGTGTCGTCTACGAGCAGTACTTC.

The chain uses TRBV7-2 and TRBJ2-3; tentative D call: TRBD2 (5 bases). V lost 3 bases to trimming and J lost 0 bases, with 16 bases between them. The CDR3 extends over 17 amino acids. Germline V gives CDR1 SGHTA, CDR2 FQGNSA. CDR3: CASSLEGSGISTDTQYF. DNA for the CDR3: TGTGCCAGCAGCTTGGAAGGATCGGGAATTAGCACAGATACGCAGTATTTT. The full variable domain, with the rest looked up from reference TRBV7-2 and TRBJ2-3, is GAGVSQSPSNKVTEKGKDVELRCDPISGHTALYWYRQSLGQGLEFLIYFQGNSAPDKSGLPSDRFSAERTGGSVSTLTIQRTQQEDSAVYLCASSLEGSGISTDTQYFGPGTRLTVL.

This clonotype was counted only a few times. Just one base apart from a much larger clone, this may be a read error. The V and J genes are TRBV20-1 and TRBJ2-7; no clear D. The V and J ends lost 0 bases and 3 bases respectively, with 12 bases between them. Germline loops: CDR1 DFQATT, CDR2 SNEGSKA (reference sequence). The length of the CDR3 is 14 residues. CDR3 in amino acids: CSARDRSRSYEQYF. CDR3 coding DNA: TGCAGTGCTAGAGATCGGTCGAGGAGCTACGAGCAGTACTTC.

This clonotype was counted at least ten times. The genes are TRBV25-1 and TRBJ2-1; 13 nucleotides align to TRBD2. CDR3 length: 16 residues. J was trimmed by 6 bases and V by 4 bases; bases with no gene match: 6. Germline V gives CDR1 MGHDK, CDR2 SYGVNS. The CDR3 DNA is TGTGCCAGCAGTGGATTGGGACTAGCGGGGATCAATGAGCAGTTCTTC. Its protein is CASSGLGLAGINEQFF.

This clonotype turned up a few times. A much more abundant neighbour one base away suggests this may be a read error. The chain employs TRBV29-1 and TRBJ1-2; D possibly corresponds to TRBD1 (5 bases). The CDR3 spans 13 residues. The V gene lost 2 bases and the J gene lost 4 bases, with 11 bases spanning the gap. CDR1 and CDR2 from the germline V gene are SQVTM and ANQGSEA. This CDR3 is CSVEKQGGYGYTF. The CDR3 nucleotides are TGCAGCGTTGAAAAGCAGGGCGGCTATGGCTACACCTTC.

The gene calls are TRBV30 and TRBJ2-1; TRBD2 matches 13 bases. The J segment lost 9 bases and the V segment lost 7 bases, leaving 6 bases of the junction unmatched. This CDR3 region has 13 residues. Per germline, CDR1 GTSNPN and CDR2 SVGIG (reference sequence). This chain's CDR3 is CASLGTSGTEQFF. CDR3 nucleotide sequence: TGTGCCTCCCTCGGGACTAGCGGGACTGAGCAGTTCTTC.

In regard to this clonotype: This may be a read error: a much more frequent sequence differs by one nucleotide. The gene calls are TRBV7-9 and TRBJ2-3; 10 bases fit TRBD2. Germline V gene data show CDR1 as SEHNR and CDR2 as FQNEAQ (reference sequence). This CDR3 has 17 residues. CDR3 amino acids: CTSSSLAGAVSTDTQYF. The CDR3 DNA reads TGTACCAGCAGCTCGCTAGCGGGGGCCGTAAGCACAGATACGCAGTATTTT.

This clonotype was found many times. This chain uses TRBV7-2 with TRBJ2-1; 8 nucleotides align to TRBD2. Germline lookup yields CDR1 SGHTA and CDR2 FQGNSA. This CDR3 is built from 14 residues. Unmatched junction bases numbered 6, after V lost 4 bases and J lost 7 bases. DNA for the CDR3: TGTGCCAGCAGCTCTCCGGGGACTAGAAATGAGCAGTTCTTC. It specifies CASSSPGTRNEQFF.

The chain combines TRBV11-3 with TRBJ2-5, with 8 nucleotides matching TRBD2. After removal of 0 bases from V and 1 base from J, the junction contained 1 base not matched to a gene. CDR1 is SGHNT and CDR2 is YENEEA in the germline V gene. This CDR3 has 15 amino acids. The CDR3 protein is CASSLEGLVQETQYF. The CDR3 DNA is TGTGCCAGCAGCTTAGAGGGACTAGTCCAAGAGACCCAGTACTTC.

The chain employs TRBV10-3 and TRBJ1-2; TRBD1 might be the D (6 bases). Between the trimmed V and J ends, which lost 6 bases and 6 bases, there was a span of 14 bases. This CDR3 is 13 amino acids long. Germline V lookup: CDR1 ENHRY, CDR2 SYGVKD. The CDR3 reads CAISVQGVDGYTF. As DNA, the CDR3 is TGTGCCATCAGCGTACAGGGTGTGGATGGCTACACCTTC.

At least ten counts were recorded for this clonotype. This chain connects TRBV24-1 to TRBJ2-1; TRBD1 matches at 12 bases. The J segment lost 6 bases and the V segment lost 7 bases, leaving 3 bases of the junction unmatched. The CDR3 covers 14 residues. CDR1 is KGHDR and CDR2 is SFDVKD in the germline V gene. The CDR3 DNA reads TGTGCCACCAGCCGGGACAGGGGGCTCAATGAGCAGTTCTTC. This encodes CATSRDRGLNEQFF.

V and J are TRBV27 and TRBJ2-1; D gene ambiguous. Germline V gene lookup returns CDR1 MNHEY and CDR2 SMNVEV (reference sequence). The CDR3 is made up of 13 amino acids. The V and J ends lost 7 bases and 9 bases respectively, with 16 bases between them. CDR3 bases: TGTGCCAGCACCAAGGACCGCGCTGGTGAGCAGTTCTTC. This encodes CASTKDRAGEQFF.

The chain couples TRBV7-2 to TRBJ1-2; 7 bases are shared with TRBD1. This CDR3 region has 15 residues. Germline V gene sequence: CDR1 SGHTA, CDR2 FQGNSA. Trimming at V came to 3 bases and at J to 8 bases, leaving 12 bases not matched to a gene. In nucleotides, the CDR3 is TGTGCCAGCAGCTTCCAGCCAGGGGGGAATGGCGGCTACACCTTC. Protein sequence: CASSFQPGGNGGYTF.

This clonotype was counted ten times or more. The chain joins TRBV2 to TRBJ2-1; the D gene is possibly TRBD2 (6 bases). This CDR3 has 15 amino acids. Looked up from germline, CDR1 is SNHLY and CDR2 is FYNNEI. Trimming left V 5 bases short and J 4 bases short, with 15 bases between. Here the CDR3 DNA reads TGTGCCAGCAGTCCGACCGGGACTCAATACAATGAGCAGTTCTTC. This encodes CASSPTGTQYNEQFF.

This chain connects TRBV30 to TRBJ1-5; D gene unclear. CDR3 length equals 13 residues. The germline V gene encodes CDR1 GTSNPN and CDR2 SVGIG (reference sequence). V was trimmed by 2 bases and J by 3 bases, leaving 8 bases between them. The CDR3 nucleotides are TGTGCCTGGAGTAGACAACTCAATCAGCCCCAGCATTTT. This translates into CAWSRQLNQPQHF.

This clonotype was counted many times. This chain links TRBV4-3 with TRBJ2-1, with D possibly being TRBD1 (5 bases). This CDR3 has 15 residues. Germline V CDR1 and CDR2: LGHNA, YSLEER. The germline V and J ends were trimmed by 0 bases and 6 bases, with 12 bases remaining between them. The CDR3 here is CASSQDQGFGNEQFF. In DNA form, the CDR3 reads TGCGCCAGCAGCCAAGATCAGGGCTTTGGCAATGAGCAGTTCTTC.